Below, 30 T cell receptor beta chains from the same sample are listed, as sequenced in a study of blood T cell repertoires in COVID-19 (TCRdb year 2020). The library was made by the immunoSEQ multiplex PCR assay. The immuneACCESS repertoire file appears here via TCRdb, limited to in-frame rearrangements. These files lack a portion of the clones; in checked studies, under half of the deficit traces to unresolved V genes, and the cause of the others is not known. The sample table shows roughly 290,000 clones, and about 85% are seen once. The ten largest clones represent roughly 0.94% of the sample. Sequenced input: peripheral blood. These receptors all stem from a human donor with COVID-19, enrolled during active disease. The donor label of this sample is uncertain.

CDR3 coding DNA: TGTGCCAGCACCACCTCGAGCCCTTCCCCACCCCTCCACTTT. It specifies CASTTSSPSPPLHF. V gene TRBV7-9 combines with J gene TRBJ1-6; D gene unclear. Trimming stripped 7 bases from V and 11 bases from J, with 18 bases between. The V gene's germline CDR1 is SEHNR and CDR2 FQNEAQ (reference sequence). This CDR3 spans 14 amino acids.

This clone was detected a few times. The chain recombines TRBV27 with TRBJ1-1; 11 bases map to TRBD1. Trimming removed 7 bases from V and 11 bases from J; junction bases left unmatched: 18. CDR3 size: 16 residues. CDR1 MNHEY and CDR2 SMNVEV come from the germline V gene (reference sequence). The chain's CDR3 is CASKLGPSGTGGKAFF. CDR3 in DNA: TGTGCCAGCAAATTAGGGCCTTCCGGGACAGGGGGGAAGGCTTTCTTT.

The chain uses TRBV19 and TRBJ2-6; weak D call: TRBD2 (5 bases). The CDR3 has 18 amino acids. V gave up 3 bases and J gave up 2 bases, with 17 bases separating them. Looked up from germline, CDR1 is LNHDA and CDR2 is SQIVND (reference sequence). This chain's CDR3 is CASSITLRGPAGANVLTF. CDR3 in DNA: TGTGCCAGTAGTATTACGTTACGGGGTCCCGCTGGGGCCAACGTCCTGACTTTC.

The V call is TRBV6-5, the J call TRBJ1-6; D call uncertain. CDR3 length: 12 residues. V lost 6 bases and J 5 bases, leaving 5 bases between the germline ends. Germline-derived CDR1 and CDR2 are MNHEY and SVGAGI. The CDR3 DNA reads TGTGCCAGCAGCGGAGATAATTCACCCCTCCACTTT. Its protein product is CASSGDNSPLHF.

This clone was picked up one time. The genes are TRBV3-1 (or the pseudogene TRBV3-2) and TRBJ2-7; D may be TRBD1 (6 bases). The CDR3 loop spans 18 amino acids. Trimming pared 8 bases from V and 0 bases from J, leaving 26 bases between. CDR1 is LGHDT, CDR2 YNNKEL, per germline (reference sequence). The CDR3 spells CASGQQQRTVRSSYEQYF. CDR3 in DNA: TGTGCCAGCGGACAACAACAAAGGACAGTTCGGAGCTCCTACGAGCAGTACTTC.

CDR3 amino acids: CASSSGNYNSPLHF. CDR3 DNA: TGTGCCAGCAGCTCGGGGAACTATAATTCACCCCTCCACTTT. This sequence joins TRBV11-2 and TRBJ1-6; D unresolved. Deletions cut 4 bases from V and 3 bases from J, with 7 bases between. This CDR3 contains 14 residues. CDR1 is SGHAT, CDR2 FQNNGV, per germline. Complete variable domain (other parts from reference TRBV11-2 and TRBJ1-6): EAGVAQSPRYKIIEKRQSVAFWCNPISGHATLYWYQQILGQGPKLLIQFQNNGVVDDSQLPKDRFSAERLKGVDSTLKIQPAKLEDSAVYLCASSSGNYNSPLHFGNGTRLTVT.

V and J are TRBV24-1 and TRBJ2-1; tentatively, D is TRBD1 (6 bases). Trimming shortened V by 2 bases and J by 0 bases, and 10 bases separated the two germline ends. This CDR3 region has 16 residues. Germline loops: CDR1 KGHDR, CDR2 SFDVKD. The CDR3 sequence: CATSDSGQLSYNEQFF. CDR3 DNA sequence: TGTGCCACCAGTGATTCAGGACAGCTCTCCTACAATGAGCAGTTCTTC.

The chain uses TRBV7-2 and TRBJ2-1, with 10 bases lining up with TRBD2. In germline, CDR1 is SGHTA, CDR2 FQGNSA. Losses at the gene ends were 1 base for V and 9 bases for J; bases not matched to a gene: 6. The CDR3 sequence is 15 residues long. CDR3: CASSLGLAGVSEQFF. The CDR3 region has the DNA TGTGCCAGCAGCTTAGGCCTAGCGGGAGTCTCTGAGCAGTTCTTC.

The J gene is TRBJ1-1, the V gene TRBV7-9; D remains unclear. The CDR3 spans 12 residues. The V and J ends lost 8 bases and 4 bases respectively, with 11 bases between them. Looked up from germline, CDR1 is SEHNR and CDR2 is FQNEAQ (reference sequence). For the CDR3, the DNA is TGTGCCAGCCGCCCAGGTGGCACTGAAGCTTTCTTT. Its translation is CASRPGGTEAFF.

The CDR3 protein is CASSLGQGAGTGELFF. CDR3 DNA sequence: TGCGCCAGCAGCTTGGGACAGGGGGCAGGCACCGGGGAGCTGTTTTTT. The chain recombines TRBV5-1 with TRBJ2-2, with TRBD1 matching over 10 bases. Trimming at V came to 0 bases and at J to 4 bases, leaving 3 bases not matched to a gene. The CDR3 covers 16 residues. Germline loops: CDR1 SGHRS, CDR2 YFSETQ.

The chain links TRBV11-3 to TRBJ2-3; TRBD2 matches at 7 bases. CDR3 size: 18 residues. Germline V gives CDR1 SGHNT, CDR2 YENEEA. The junction had 18 bases not matched to a gene; V was cut back by 5 bases and J by 4 bases. DNA for the CDR3: TGTGCCAGCAGCCCCGGGGCCTGGCGGGAGACGTCTGCAGATACGCAGTATTTT. It specifies CASSPGAWRETSADTQYF. Full variable domain (rest looked up from reference TRBV11-3 and TRBJ2-3): EAGVVQSPRYKIIEKKQPVAFWCNPISGHNTLYWYLQNLGQGPELLIRYENEEAVDDSQLPKDRFSAERLKGVDSTLKIQPAELGDSAVYLCASSPGAWRETSADTQYFGPGTRLTVL.

The rearrangement uses TRBV7-8 and TRBJ1-4, with D perhaps matching TRBD1 (6 bases). Germline V gene lookup returns CDR1 SGHVS and CDR2 FQNEAQ. The CDR3 is 13 residues long. The germline V and J ends were trimmed by 3 bases and 7 bases, with 9 bases remaining between them. The CDR3 DNA sequence: TGTGCCAGCAGCTTGGACAGTAGTGAAAAACTGTTTTTT. Its translation: CASSLDSSEKLFF.

The chain has TRBV28 and TRBJ1-2, with TRBD1 matching over 11 bases. The germline V gene has CDR1 MDHEN and CDR2 SYDVKM. The trim removed 6 bases at V and 7 bases at J, leaving 4 bases unmatched. The CDR3 consists of 13 residues. The CDR3 spells CASRGTGGGGYTF. CDR3 nucleotide sequence: TGTGCCAGCAGGGGGACAGGGGGAGGTGGCTACACCTTC.

The chain joins TRBV29-1 to TRBJ2-5; the D gene is possibly TRBD2 (5 bases). Between the trimmed V and J ends, which lost 7 bases and 5 bases, there was a span of 11 bases. This CDR3 has 11 amino acids. Germline V gene sequence: CDR1 SQVTM, CDR2 ANQGSEA. For the CDR3, the DNA is TGCAGCGCCGGGATGCGTGAGACCCAGTACTTC. Its protein is CSAGMRETQYF.

The gene calls are TRBV5-4 and TRBJ2-7; D might be TRBD1 (6 bases). CDR1 SGHNT and CDR2 YYREEE come from the germline V gene (reference sequence). Trimming shortened V by 2 bases and J by 7 bases, and 19 bases separated the two germline ends. The CDR3 length is 15 residues. This CDR3 reads CASSFKGSSRGEQYF. CDR3 coding DNA: TGTGCCAGCAGCTTCAAGGGTTCGTCTAGGGGGGAGCAGTACTTC.

This clone came up once. V and J are TRBV28 and TRBJ1-5; TRBD1 aligns across 8 bases. Trimming at V came to 6 bases and at J to 2 bases, leaving 3 bases not matched to a gene. This CDR3 is built from 14 residues. Germline-derived CDR1 and CDR2 are MDHEN and SYDVKM. The CDR3 sequence is CASSPQGGNQPQHF. The DNA of the CDR3 is TGTGCCAGCAGCCCACAGGGGGGCAATCAGCCCCAGCATTTT. Looking up the rest from reference TRBV28 and TRBJ1-5 gives the full variable domain: DVKVTQSSRYLVKRTGEKVFLECVQDMDHENMFWYRQDPGLGLRLIYFSYDVKMKEKGDIPEGYSVSREKKERFSLILESASTNQTSMYLCASSPQGGNQPQHFGDGTRLSIL.

This clone was counted ten times or more. The V call is TRBV5-5, the J call TRBJ1-5; D uncertain. This CDR3 region has 14 residues. V was clipped by 2 bases and J by 4 bases, with 10 bases between them. Germline V gene sequence: CDR1 SGHKS, CDR2 YYEKEE (reference sequence). The CDR3, as DNA: TGTGCCAGCAGCTTCGGTACAGAAAATCAGCCCCAGCATTTT. Translated, it gives CASSFGTENQPQHF.

The chain links TRBV6-1 to TRBJ1-4; 9 bases are shared with TRBD1. After removal of 1 base from V and 8 bases from J, the junction contained 5 bases not matched to a gene. CDR1 and CDR2 (germline): MNHNS, SASEGT. This CDR3 has 15 amino acids. The DNA of the CDR3 is TGTGCCAGCAGTGAAGTAGGGACAGGGTACGAAAAACTGTTTTTT. Its protein product is CASSEVGTGYEKLFF.

The rearrangement uses TRBV4-2 and TRBJ1-4; D is undetermined. The CDR3 is 13 residues long. CDR1 LGHNA and CDR2 YNFKEQ come from the germline V gene. V was shortened by 5 bases and J by 8 bases, with 12 bases between the two germline ends. The CDR3, as DNA: TGTGCCAGCAGCGTGGAGGGTGGAGAAAAACTGTTTTTT. It codes for CASSVEGGEKLFF.

The CDR3 reads CASSRLAGTYNEQFF. The CDR3 DNA sequence: TGTGCCAGCAGCCGACTAGCGGGGACCTACAATGAGCAGTTCTTC. The rearrangement uses TRBV2 and TRBJ2-1; TRBD2 aligns across 11 bases. CDR1 is SNHLY, CDR2 FYNNEI, per germline. The CDR3 contains 15 residues. The V and J ends lost 6 bases and 2 bases, in that order; junction bases with no gene match: 3.

This clone was found once. The chain carries TRBV9 and TRBJ2-5; D is possibly TRBD2 (5 bases). Trimming pared 3 bases from V and 1 base from J, leaving 16 bases between. The CDR3 runs to 16 residues. CDR1 SGDLS and CDR2 YYNGEE come from the germline V gene. The CDR3 is CASSADLFGGQETQYF. In DNA form, the CDR3 reads TGTGCCAGCAGCGCAGACCTATTTGGAGGCCAAGAGACCCAGTACTTC.

This clone was seen only once. A much larger clone lies one base from this, so it may be a read error. The chain carries TRBV7-3 and TRBJ1-1, with D possibly matching TRBD1 (6 bases). Between the trimmed V and J ends, which lost 5 bases and 1 base, there was a span of 8 bases. The V gene's germline CDR1 is SGHTA and CDR2 FQGTGA. This CDR3 contains 13 residues. The chain's CDR3 is CASSQDRNTEAFF. For the CDR3, the DNA is TGTGCCAGCAGCCAGGACAGGAACACTGAAGCTTTCTTT.

The genes are TRBV7-3 and TRBJ1-1; D unclear. Between the trimmed V and J ends, which lost 5 bases and 1 base, there was a span of 11 bases. The CDR3 consists of 14 residues. Per the germline V gene, CDR1 is SGHTA and CDR2 is FQGTGA. The chain's CDR3 is CASSPRAGNTEAFF. DNA for the CDR3: TGTGCCAGCAGCCCTCGGGCGGGGAACACTGAAGCTTTCTTT.

The chain employs TRBV30 and TRBJ2-1; possibly TRBD2 for D (5 bases). The V and J ends lost 4 bases and 4 bases respectively, with 14 bases between them. CDR3 length: 14 amino acids. Germline values: CDR1 GTSNPN, CDR2 SVGIG (reference sequence). The CDR3 sequence is CAWIGSEGYNEQFF. The CDR3 DNA is TGTGCCTGGATAGGGTCTGAGGGTTACAATGAGCAGTTCTTC.

CDR3 amino acids: CASSYTDLAGGYTF. The CDR3 bases are TGTGCCAGCAGCTACACCGACTTGGCGGGGGGCTACACCTTC. The rearrangement uses TRBV7-9 and TRBJ1-2; D not certain. The CDR3 loop spans 14 amino acids. V was trimmed by 4 bases and J by 8 bases, leaving 17 bases between them. Germline CDR1 is SEHNR and CDR2 is FQNEAQ (reference sequence). Full variable domain (outside the CDR3, taken from reference TRBV7-9 and TRBJ1-2): DTGVSQNPRHKITKRGQNVTFRCDPISEHNRLYWYRQTLGQGPEFLTYFQNEAQLEKSRLLSDRFSAERPKGSFSTLEIQRTEQGDSAMYLCASSYTDLAGGYTFGSGTRLTVV.

This clone was detected once. V usage is TRBV2 and J usage is TRBJ1-2; 7 bases fit TRBD1. Trimming at V came to 0 bases and at J to 10 bases, leaving 5 bases not matched to a gene. CDR3 length: 13 amino acids. The V gene's germline CDR1 is SNHLY and CDR2 FYNNEI. CDR3 sequence: CASSEARDRDYTF. The DNA for the CDR3 is TGTGCCAGCAGTGAAGCACGTGACAGGGACTACACCTTC. Complete variable domain (other parts from reference TRBV2 and TRBJ1-2): EPEVTQTPSHQVTQMGQEVILRCVPISNHLYFYWYRQILGQKVEFLVSFYNNEISEKSEIFDDQFSVERPDGSNFTLKIRSTKLEDSAMYFCASSEARDRDYTFGSGTRLTVV.

The genes are TRBV6-5 and TRBJ1-2, with 9 bases that match TRBD1. J lost 1 base, V lost 10 bases, and 10 bases had no gene match. Germline CDR1 and CDR2: MNHEY and SVGAGI. The CDR3 extends over 15 amino acids. CDR3 coding DNA: TGTGCCACCCGCCGGGGGACAGGGAGTAACTATGGCTACACCTTC. Protein sequence: CATRRGTGSNYGYTF.

The rearrangement links TRBV19 to TRBJ2-1, with 8 bases that match TRBD1. The CDR3 has 15 amino acids. The V segment lost 8 bases and the J segment 0 bases; nucleotides outside the gene matches: 6. Germline V gene data show CDR1 as LNHDA and CDR2 as SQIVND (reference sequence). The CDR3 nucleotides read TGTGCCAGTGCCAGGGGGCCGAGCTCCTACAATGAGCAGTTCTTC. It is translated as CASARGPSSYNEQFF. The full variable domain, with the rest looked up from reference TRBV19 and TRBJ2-1, is DGGITQSPKYLFRKEGQNVTLSCEQNLNHDAMYWYRQDPGQGLRLIYYSQIVNDFQKGDIAEGYSVSREKKESFPLTVTSAQKNPTAFYLCASARGPSSYNEQFFGPGTRLTVL.

The chain recombines TRBV27 with TRBJ1-1; 7 nucleotides line up with TRBD1. The CDR3 sequence is 14 residues long. The J segment lost 2 bases and the V segment lost 6 bases, leaving 6 bases of the junction unmatched. Germline CDR1 reads MNHEY; CDR2 reads SMNVEV (reference sequence). The CDR3 nucleotides are TGTGCCAGCAGACAACAGGGGACCAACACTGAAGCTTTCTTT. This gives the protein CASRQQGTNTEAFF.

Only a few counts were recorded for this clone. The chain is built from TRBV5-5 and TRBJ2-7, with TRBD1 identical over 10 bases. Germline assignment: CDR1 SGHKS and CDR2 YYEKEE (reference sequence). This CDR3 has 15 residues. With V trimmed by 0 bases and J by 2 bases, 2 bases remained unmatched. CDR3 nucleotide sequence: TGTGCCAGCAGCTTGGAGGACAGGGGGGCCTACGAGCAGTACTTC. It codes for CASSLEDRGAYEQYF. The variable domain in full, completed from reference TRBV5-5 and TRBJ2-7, reads DAGVTQSPTHLIKTRGQQVTLRCSPISGHKSVSWYQQVLGQGPQFIFQYYEKEERGRGNFPDRFSARQFPNYSSELNVNALLLGDSALYLCASSLEDRGAYEQYFGPGTRLTVT.